A few counts support the clone carrying this T cell receptor beta chain. Its specificity is unknown. This sample was included in a study of T cell responses to AZD1222 COVID-19 vaccine. From germline, CDR1 is SEHNR and CDR2 FQNEAQ (reference sequence). The V and J ends lost 5 bases and 3 bases, in that order; junction bases with no gene match: 10. This CDR3 has 18 residues. Study-wide results and caveats: A reported finding is that nearly half of spike-specific TCRs target unmutated variant regions. The number of AZD1222 recipients seropositive at baseline was only 6 or 7. Samples come after the peak T cell response, not at day 14.

Method: immunoSEQ multiplex PCR; TCRdb's copy keeps in-frame clones and lacks some. The data hold some 130,000 clones, with 80% to 90% observed a single time. The J gene is TRBJ2-3, the V gene TRBV7-9, with 14 bases that match TRBD2. The sample was peripheral blood, taken on day 0 of AZD1222 vaccination. The source is an adult in good health. The CDR3 is CASSPKGLAGDWTDTQYF. The CDR3 bases are TGTGCCAGCAGCCCGAAGGGACTAGCGGGAGATTGGACAGATACGCAGTATTTT.